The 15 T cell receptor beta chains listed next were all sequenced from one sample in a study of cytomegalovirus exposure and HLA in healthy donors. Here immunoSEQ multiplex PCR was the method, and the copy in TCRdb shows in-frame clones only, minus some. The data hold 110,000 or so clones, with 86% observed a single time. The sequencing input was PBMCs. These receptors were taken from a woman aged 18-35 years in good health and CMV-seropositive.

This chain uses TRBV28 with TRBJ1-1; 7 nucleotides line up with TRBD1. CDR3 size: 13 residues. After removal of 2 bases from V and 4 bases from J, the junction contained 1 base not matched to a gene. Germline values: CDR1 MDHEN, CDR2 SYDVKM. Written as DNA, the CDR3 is TGTGCCAGCAGTTTAGACAGGGTCACTGAAGCTTTCTTT. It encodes CASSLDRVTEAFF.

The CDR3 loop is CASSLTRADQYF. DNA for the CDR3: TGTGCCAGCAGCTTAACCAGGGCGGACCAGTACTTC. The chain has TRBV11-3 and TRBJ2-5, with D perhaps matching TRBD1 (5 bases). Germline CDR1 and CDR2: SGHNT and YENEEA. The CDR3 sequence is 12 residues long. The V and J ends lost 2 bases and 10 bases respectively, with 11 bases between them. Filled out from reference TRBV11-3 and TRBJ2-5, the complete variable domain reads EAGVVQSPRYKIIEKKQPVAFWCNPISGHNTLYWYLQNLGQGPELLIRYENEEAVDDSQLPKDRFSAERLKGVDSTLKIQPAELGDSAVYLCASSLTRADQYFGPGTRLLVL.

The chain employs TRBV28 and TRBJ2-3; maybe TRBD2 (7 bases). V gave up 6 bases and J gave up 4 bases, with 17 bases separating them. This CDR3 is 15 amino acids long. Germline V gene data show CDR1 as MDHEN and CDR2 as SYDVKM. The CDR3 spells CASSPRRGGADTQYF. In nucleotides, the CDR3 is TGTGCCAGCAGCCCACGACGCGGGGGCGCAGATACGCAGTATTTT.

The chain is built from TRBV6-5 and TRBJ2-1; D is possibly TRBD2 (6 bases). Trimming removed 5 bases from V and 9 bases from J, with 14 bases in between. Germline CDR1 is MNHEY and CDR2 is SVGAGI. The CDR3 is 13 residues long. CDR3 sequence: CASSGPRDAEQFF. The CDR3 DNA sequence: TGTGCCAGCAGTGGCCCGCGGGACGCTGAGCAGTTCTTC.

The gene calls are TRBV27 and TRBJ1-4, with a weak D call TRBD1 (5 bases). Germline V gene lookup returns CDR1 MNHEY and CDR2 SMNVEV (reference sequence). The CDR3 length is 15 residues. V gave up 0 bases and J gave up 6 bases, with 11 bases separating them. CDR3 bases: TGTGCCAGCAGTTTATCTCGGGGGACTTATGAAAAACTGTTTTTT. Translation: CASSLSRGTYEKLFF.

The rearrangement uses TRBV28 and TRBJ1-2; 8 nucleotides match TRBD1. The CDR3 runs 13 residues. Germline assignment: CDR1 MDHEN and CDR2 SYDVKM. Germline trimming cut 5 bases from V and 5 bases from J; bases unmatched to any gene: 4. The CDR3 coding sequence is TGTGCCAGCAGTGGGGACAGGAGATATGGCTACACCTTC. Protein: CASSGDRRYGYTF.

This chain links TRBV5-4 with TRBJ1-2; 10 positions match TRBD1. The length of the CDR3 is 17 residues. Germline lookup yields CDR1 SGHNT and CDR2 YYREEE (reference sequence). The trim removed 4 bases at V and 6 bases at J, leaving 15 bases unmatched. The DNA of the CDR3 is TGTGCCAGCAGCCCCGCGGGGGGACAGGGGTTCTTGGATGGCTACACCTTC. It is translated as CASSPAGGQGFLDGYTF.

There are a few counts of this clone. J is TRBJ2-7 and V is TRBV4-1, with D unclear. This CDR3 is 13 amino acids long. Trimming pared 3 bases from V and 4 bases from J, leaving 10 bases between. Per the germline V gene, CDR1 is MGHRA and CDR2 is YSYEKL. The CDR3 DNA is TGCGCCAGCAGCCAGTTACCCACTTACGAGCAGTACTTC. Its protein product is CASSQLPTYEQYF.

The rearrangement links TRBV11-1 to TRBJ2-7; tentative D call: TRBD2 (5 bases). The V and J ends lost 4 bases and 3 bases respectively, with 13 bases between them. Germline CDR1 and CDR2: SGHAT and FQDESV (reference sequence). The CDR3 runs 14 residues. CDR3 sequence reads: CASSSGGSNYEQYF. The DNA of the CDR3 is TGTGCCAGCAGCTCCGGAGGCAGCAACTACGAGCAGTACTTC.

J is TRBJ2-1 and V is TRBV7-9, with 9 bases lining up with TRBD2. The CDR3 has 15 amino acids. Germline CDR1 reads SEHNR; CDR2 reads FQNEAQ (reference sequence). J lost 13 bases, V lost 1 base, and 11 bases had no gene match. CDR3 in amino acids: CASSLEKLAGYSQFF. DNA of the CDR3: TGTGCCAGCAGCTTAGAGAAACTAGCGGGCTATTCACAGTTCTTC.

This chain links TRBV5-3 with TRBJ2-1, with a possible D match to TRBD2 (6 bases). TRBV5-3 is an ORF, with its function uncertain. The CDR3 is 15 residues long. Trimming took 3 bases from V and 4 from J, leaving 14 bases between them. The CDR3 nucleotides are TGTGCCAGAAGCTGCCCTGGGACTGGGTACAATGAGCAGTTCTTC. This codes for CARSCPGTGYNEQFF.

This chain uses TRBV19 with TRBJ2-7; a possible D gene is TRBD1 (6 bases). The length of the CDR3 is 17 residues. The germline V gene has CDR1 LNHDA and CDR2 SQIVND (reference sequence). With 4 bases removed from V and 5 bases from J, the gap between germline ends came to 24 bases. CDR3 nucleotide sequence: TGTGCCAGTAGTACCCCCCCCGGACTGGGGGCGGATAACGAGCAGTACTTC. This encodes CASSTPPGLGADNEQYF. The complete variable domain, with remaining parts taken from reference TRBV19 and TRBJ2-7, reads DGGITQSPKYLFRKEGQNVTLSCEQNLNHDAMYWYRQDPGQGLRLIYYSQIVNDFQKGDIAEGYSVSREKKESFPLTVTSAQKNPTAFYLCASSTPPGLGADNEQYFGPGTRLTVT.

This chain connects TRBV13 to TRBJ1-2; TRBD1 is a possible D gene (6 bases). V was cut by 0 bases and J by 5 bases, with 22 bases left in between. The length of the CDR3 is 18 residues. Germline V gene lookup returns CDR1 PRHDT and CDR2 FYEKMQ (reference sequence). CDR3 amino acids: CASSLGSRDTESRYGYTF. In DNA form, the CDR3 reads TGTGCCAGCAGCTTAGGGTCCCGGGACACCGAGTCACGTTATGGCTACACCTTC.

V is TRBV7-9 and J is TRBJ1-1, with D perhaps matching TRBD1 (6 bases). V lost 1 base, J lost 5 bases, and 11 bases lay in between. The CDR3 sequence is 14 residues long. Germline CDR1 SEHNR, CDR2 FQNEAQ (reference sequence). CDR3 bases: TGTGCCAGCAGCTTAGGGGGGCCAGGGACTGAAGCTTTCTTT. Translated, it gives CASSLGGPGTEAFF. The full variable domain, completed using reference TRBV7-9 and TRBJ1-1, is DTGVSQNPRHKITKRGQNVTFRCDPISEHNRLYWYRQTLGQGPEFLTYFQNEAQLEKSRLLSDRFSAERPKGSFSTLEIQRTEQGDSAMYLCASSLGGPGTEAFFGQGTRLTVV.

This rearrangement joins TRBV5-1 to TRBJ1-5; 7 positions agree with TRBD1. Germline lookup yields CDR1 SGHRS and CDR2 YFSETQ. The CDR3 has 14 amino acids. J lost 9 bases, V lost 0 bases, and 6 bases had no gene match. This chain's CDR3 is CASSLDRGGGPQHF. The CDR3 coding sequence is TGCGCCAGCAGCTTGGACAGGGGTGGGGGGCCCCAGCATTTT.